This T cell receptor (beta chain) was documented in a study of blood T cell repertoires in COVID-19. Study at large: The samples span acute and convalescent COVID-19 from the United States, Italy and Spain. T cells, B-cell-depleted T cells, or PBMCs supplied cDNA or gDNA.

As originally analysed: Cell counts per sample came from amplifying reference gene primers. Produced via immunoSEQ multiplex PCR; TCRdb's table is partial and in-frame only. V and J calls and clone size are copied from that table; D and trimming were computed from the DNA. Of some 40,000 clones in the sample, more than 75% were seen once. The CDR3 has 12 residues. V lost 5 bases to trimming and J lost 7 bases, with 12 bases between them. In germline, CDR1 is MNHEY, CDR2 SVGAGI. The chain employs TRBV6-5 and TRBJ2-7, with D perhaps TRBD2 (5 bases). The TCR comes from a man between 65 and 85 years old with acute or convalescent COVID-19. Sequenced input: peripheral blood. The CDR3 loop is CASSQRRTEQYF. In nucleotides, the CDR3 is TGTGCCAGCAGTCAACGTAGGACTGAGCAGTACTTC.